This T cell receptor (beta chain) comes out of a study of shared clonotypes between healthy human individuals. The table came from immunoSEQ multiplex PCR; TCRdb's copy has only in-frame clones and leaves some out. This table holds around 2.3 million clones, about 94% found once. The germline V gene encodes CDR1 MGHRA and CDR2 YSYEKL. This CDR3 is 16 amino acids long. The V end lost 3 bases, the J end lost 0 bases, and 14 bases lay between the germline ends. The chain is built from TRBV4-1 and TRBJ1-2, with D possibly TRBD1 on 5 matching bases. Material for sequencing was naive CD4+ T cells sorted from blood. Described subset: CD45RA+ positively selected. The sequence was collected from a man between 18 and 35 years old in good health. CDR3 in amino acids: CASSQAGTSPNYGYTF. In DNA form, the CDR3 reads TGCGCCAGCAGCCAGGCCGGGACTTCCCCTAACTATGGCTACACCTTC.